The T cell receptor (beta chain) described here comes from a study of shared clonotypes between healthy human individuals. Healthy HIV-negative adults with no recent acute infections or vaccinations were recruited as donors. Assay: immunoSEQ multiplex PCR; the TCRdb copy retains only in-frame clones and omits some. Of around 450,000 clones in the sample, roughly three quarters were seen once. The TCR originated in a woman between 40 and 55 years old in good health. Some clones in this sample may be carry-over from other donors' samples. Sequenced material: PBMCs.

The CDR3 loop is CASSRGLSQETQYF. The CDR3 bases are TGTGCCAGCTCTCGGGGGCTATCCCAAGAGACCCAGTACTTC. The chain recombines TRBV9 with TRBJ2-5; D may match TRBD1 or TRBD2 (6 bases each). The germline CDR1 and CDR2 sequences are SGDLS and YYNGEE. The ends were cut back, 7 bases at V and 1 base at J, with 14 bases in the middle. The CDR3 is 14 amino acids.